This T cell receptor beta chain stems from a study of lymphopenia after photon versus proton radiotherapy. Study outcomes and limitations: Oligoclonal CD8+ Temra expansion after nadir drove photon patients' diversity drop. Larger post-nadir TCR diversity loss correlated inversely with survival in deceased patients. Photon-treated patients lost naive T cells and TCR diversity; proton-treated stayed stable.

CDR1 is MDHEN and CDR2 is SYDVKM in the germline V gene. The CDR3 loop spans 15 amino acids. Trimming left V 8 bases short and J 4 bases short, with 18 bases between. As regards this clone: What it recognizes is unknown.

The protocol was immunoSEQ multiplex PCR, while the TCRdb copy is restricted to in-frame clones and leaves out a portion. The profile shows more than 70,000 clones, around 83% of them singletons. Here the sequenced sample was peripheral blood, taken from a patient treated with proton-based radiotherapy. The chain has TRBV28 and TRBJ2-1, with D hard to call. The clonotype was recovered from a man aged 60-69 years with pancreatic cancer. The CDR3 spells CASGRRGVSYNEQFF. In DNA form, the CDR3 reads TGTGCCAGCGGGCGGAGAGGAGTCTCTTACAATGAGCAGTTCTTC.